This T cell receptor beta chain stems from a study of T cell responses to AZD1222 COVID-19 vaccine. Germline lookup yields CDR1 SQVTM and CDR2 ANQGSEA. V dropped 1 base and J dropped 1 base, with 5 bases sitting between them. The CDR3 is made up of 12 amino acids. The repertoire was sequenced with immunoSEQ multiplex PCR; TCRdb's copy has only in-frame clones and lacks some. The table records about 180,000 clones, 80% to 90% of them present only once. Concerning this clone: Within the sample, other DNA sequences also encode this same CDR3.

This specimen consisted of peripheral blood, obtained on day 0 of AZD1222 vaccination. The genes are TRBV29-1 and TRBJ2-7; D is ambiguous. The TCR sequence derives from an adult in good health. The CDR3 is CSVEGASYEQYF. The CDR3 region has the DNA TGCAGCGTTGAAGGAGCTTCCTACGAGCAGTACTTC.